This T cell receptor (beta chain) was captured in a study of T cell responses to AZD1222 COVID-19 vaccine. In regard to this clone: The target antigen is unknown.

This CDR3 is 19 amino acids long. The V segment lost 6 bases and the J segment 0 bases; nucleotides outside the gene matches: 18. CDR1 is ENHRY and CDR2 is SYGVKD in the germline V gene. Findings of the study overall: Donors, mostly white British, included more females; clonal diversity was possibly underestimated. In all cases, repertoires were sampled only after the peak T cell response.

Clones were read by immunoSEQ multiplex PCR, and TCRdb kept only the in-frame ones, dropping some. The sample gives 150,000 to 200,000 clones, about 92% of which show up once; around 0.96% is in the top ten. Sample: peripheral blood, taken on day 0 of AZD1222 vaccination. V and J are TRBV10-3 and TRBJ2-7; TRBD2 matches at 9 bases. This TCR was recovered from an adult in good health. DNA of the CDR3: TGTGCCATCAGGATGGAGGTCGGGCGTAGCGGGGGTTTCTCCTACGAGCAGTACTTC. Its translation: CAIRMEVGRSGGFSYEQYF.